This T cell receptor (beta chain) was sequenced for a study of shared clonotypes between healthy human individuals. Source study methods: ImmunoSEQ gave junction-only sequences without quality scores, so filtering differed. TCRdb keeps only in-frame clones here, not all; method: immunoSEQ multiplex PCR. V, J and clone size were drawn from that table, and D and trimming were deduced from the DNA. Of 2,100,000 or so clones listed, nearly 97% were seen once; the top ten hold roughly 0.13%. Study outcomes and limitations: Clonotypes shared by all four donors outscored non-shared clonotypes in generation probability.

As to this clone: No antigen is known for it.

This TCR was recovered from a man younger than 35 in good health. What was sequenced was naive CD4+ T cells sorted from blood. Subset described: CD45RA+ positively selected.

In DNA form, the CDR3 reads TGTGCCTGGCAGGCATTGTCCGGTCAGCCCCAGCATTTT. Protein sequence: CAWQALSGQPQHF. V is TRBV30 and J is TRBJ1-5; D remains unclear. CDR3 length equals 13 residues. CDR1 is GTSNPN and CDR2 is SVGIG in the germline V gene (reference sequence). V was cut by 5 bases and J by 6 bases, with 14 bases left in between.